This TCR beta chain was recorded in a study of shared clonotypes between healthy human individuals. Authors' processing steps: There were no quality scores in the junction-only immunoSEQ sequences, so filtering differed. Sequenced by immunoSEQ multiplex PCR; TCRdb stores in-frame clones only, minus some. Clone size and the V and J calls come from that table; the DNA yielded D and trimming. The table lists millions of clones, about 94% of them singletons. Worth noting for this clone: Its antigen is unknown. One junction end disagrees with the germline gene, perhaps due to a read error.

General study results and limits: Only blood samples were collected, and tissue repertoires likely differ.

CD45RO-negative, CCR7-positively selected cells formed the naive CD8 fraction, excluding terminally differentiated effector memory CD45RA+ cells. The clonotype was recovered from a man between 18 and 29 years old in good health. Input material: naive CD8+ T cells sorted from blood.

Written as DNA, the CDR3 is TGTGCCAGCAGTGAATGGTCCCAGGGCGCCACCTTC. Amino acids: CASSEWSQGATF. J is TRBJ2-7 and V is TRBV6-1; a possible D gene is TRBD1 (5 bases). This CDR3 has 12 amino acids. Germline V lookup: CDR1 MNHNS, CDR2 SASEGT.